Presented here are 25 T cell receptor beta chains from one specimen sequenced in a study of control samples from healthy donors and cancer patients. Here immunoSEQ multiplex PCR was the method, and the copy in TCRdb shows in-frame clones only, minus some. The profile shows around 86,000 clones, around 90% of them singletons. Sequenced: PBMCs. These receptors originate from a woman aged 60-75 years with head and neck cancer.

J is TRBJ1-1 and V is TRBV6-6; 7 bases map to TRBD1. This CDR3 comprises 15 residues. Germline values: CDR1 MNHNY, CDR2 SVGAGI (reference sequence). Unmatched junction bases numbered 6, after V lost 0 bases and J lost 5 bases. CDR3 loop: CASSYSRQGGTEAFF. As DNA, the CDR3 is TGTGCCAGCAGTTACTCGAGACAGGGTGGGACTGAAGCTTTCTTT.

The rearrangement links TRBV18 to TRBJ2-2; D uncertain. Germline lookup yields CDR1 KGHSH and CDR2 LQKENI. This CDR3 comprises 15 residues. Trimming stripped 2 bases from V and 2 bases from J, with 9 bases between. CDR3 region: CASSPRTVNTGELFF. CDR3 sequence (DNA): TGTGCCAGCTCACCAAGAACGGTTAACACCGGGGAGCTGTTTTTT.

This clone was detected only a few times. This sequence joins TRBV29-1 and TRBJ2-7; D remains ambiguous. CDR1 is SQVTM, CDR2 ANQGSEA, per germline. CDR3 length equals 14 residues. V lost 0 bases, J lost 0 bases, and 9 bases lay in between. CDR3 DNA: TGCAGCGTTGAAGAAACTCGCAGCTCCTACGAGCAGTACTTC. Amino acid sequence: CSVEETRSSYEQYF.

This clone showed up just once. This rearrangement joins TRBV14 to TRBJ2-7; TRBD1 might be the D (6 bases). The germline CDR1 and CDR2 sequences are SGHDN and FVKESK. V lost 0 bases and J 0 bases, leaving 15 bases between the germline ends. The CDR3 consists of 17 residues. CDR3 nucleotide sequence: TGTGCCAGCAGCCAAGACGTCGGACAGACAGGCTCCTACGAGCAGTACTTC. Amino acids: CASSQDVGQTGSYEQYF.

The chain carries TRBV3-1 (or the pseudogene TRBV3-2) and TRBJ2-2; D unresolved. This CDR3 is built from 14 residues. The ends were cut back, 3 bases at V and 5 bases at J, with 10 bases in the middle. Germline CDR1 and CDR2: LGHDT and YNNKEL (reference sequence). The CDR3 spells CASSQLVPTGELFF. CDR3 in DNA: TGTGCCAGCAGCCAGTTGGTGCCAACCGGGGAGCTGTTTTTT.

This rearrangement joins TRBV3-1 (or the pseudogene TRBV3-2) to TRBJ2-3, with TRBD2 matching 9 bases. The CDR3 has 16 amino acids. After removal of 2 bases from V and 6 bases from J, the junction contained 9 bases not matched to a gene. CDR1 and CDR2 (germline): LGHDT, YNNKEL (reference sequence). In DNA form, the CDR3 reads TGTGCCAGCAGCCAACGATTAGCGGGAGCTTCGGATACGCAGTATTTT. Protein product: CASSQRLAGASDTQYF.

The genes are TRBV5-1 and TRBJ1-2, with 7 nucleotides matching TRBD1. The CDR3 runs 14 residues. Losses at the gene ends were 4 bases for V and 4 bases for J; bases not matched to a gene: 7. Per germline, CDR1 SGHRS and CDR2 YFSETQ. The CDR3 DNA is TGCGCCAGCAGCCCCTCGGGACAGACCTATGGCTACACCTTC. Translating gives CASSPSGQTYGYTF.

The chain combines TRBV19 with TRBJ1-4; D not resolved. CDR3 length: 14 residues. V was clipped by 7 bases and J by 2 bases, with 11 bases between them. CDR1 is LNHDA and CDR2 is SQIVND in the germline V gene (reference sequence). The CDR3: CASTGGTTNEKLFF. The CDR3 DNA follows: TGTGCCAGTACTGGCGGTACGACTAATGAAAAACTGTTTTTT.

V is TRBV6-4 and J is TRBJ2-7; 7 bases match TRBD1. The germline V gene has CDR1 MRHNA and CDR2 SNTAGT. There are 13 residues in the CDR3. J lost 6 bases, V lost 4 bases, and 6 bases had no gene match. CDR3 in amino acids: CASSVEGQIEQYF. CDR3 DNA: TGTGCCAGCAGTGTTGAGGGACAGATCGAGCAGTACTTC.

The chain uses TRBV29-1 and TRBJ1-1; D is unclear. The CDR3 spans 12 residues. V lost 6 bases and J lost 3, with 11 bases in between. The germline CDR1 and CDR2 sequences are SQVTM and ANQGSEA. The CDR3 DNA follows: TGCAGCGTGGGAGTCGGGGACACTGAAGCTTTCTTT. Its translation: CSVGVGDTEAFF.

The chain couples TRBV30 to TRBJ1-6; D gene ambiguous. The V gene's germline CDR1 is GTSNPN and CDR2 SVGIG (reference sequence). Trimming took 1 base from V and 10 from J, leaving 26 bases between them. The CDR3 is made up of 18 amino acids. The DNA of the CDR3 is TGTGCCTGGAGTGCCAAAAAACCTATGATCACCAGTGAATCACCCCTCCACTTT. Translation gives CAWSAKKPMITSESPLHF.

V usage is TRBV7-2 and J usage is TRBJ1-2; 9 bases line up with TRBD1. This CDR3 is built from 12 residues. Germline CDR1 SGHTA, CDR2 FQGNSA. V lost 4 bases to trimming and J lost 8 bases; unmatched junction nucleotides: 2. Written as DNA, the CDR3 is TGTGCCAGCAGCTCGGACAGGGGCGGCTACACCTTC. Its protein product is CASSSDRGGYTF.

The chain couples TRBV18 to TRBJ1-6, with D perhaps TRBD1 (6 bases). This CDR3 has 15 residues. Germline CDR1 KGHSH, CDR2 LQKENI. The germline V and J ends were trimmed by 4 bases and 8 bases, with 15 bases remaining between them. CDR3 coding DNA: TGTGCCAGCTCACGAGAACAGGGAAGGGATTCACCCCTCCACTTT. Protein sequence: CASSREQGRDSPLHF.

This chain connects TRBV19 to TRBJ1-3, with D tentatively TRBD1 (6 bases). The CDR3 extends over 17 amino acids. The V gene's germline CDR1 is LNHDA and CDR2 SQIVND (reference sequence). The V end lost 4 bases, the J end lost 2 bases, and 18 bases lay between the germline ends. CDR3 sequence (DNA): TGTGCCAGTAGTAACTCGGGACACTTAAACACTGGAAACACCATATATTTT. This translates into CASSNSGHLNTGNTIYF.

The chain couples TRBV14 to TRBJ1-4; D possibly corresponds to TRBD1 (5 bases). Trimming removed 3 bases from V and 7 bases from J, with 15 bases in between. Germline V gives CDR1 SGHDN, CDR2 FVKESK. The CDR3 extends over 15 amino acids. Written as DNA, the CDR3 is TGTGCCAGCAGCCAGCTCCAGGGAGGGAGTGAAAAACTGTTTTTT. It translates to CASSQLQGGSEKLFF.

The chain carries TRBV18 and TRBJ2-5; 9 bases are shared with TRBD2. V lost 1 base to trimming and J lost 4 bases; unmatched junction nucleotides: 4. The CDR3 runs to 15 residues. Germline CDR1 is KGHSH and CDR2 is LQKENI. The CDR3 reads CASSPLAGDSETQYF. In DNA, the CDR3 is TGTGCCAGCTCACCACTAGCGGGAGATTCAGAGACCCAGTACTTC.

The rearrangement joins TRBV12-3 or TRBV12-4 to TRBJ2-1; weak D call: TRBD1 (6 bases). The germline V and J ends were trimmed by 8 bases and 5 bases, with 13 bases remaining between them. The CDR3 loop spans 13 amino acids. The CDR3 region has the DNA TGTGCCAGCTCCCGGGACACCGACAATGAGCAGTTCTTC. Translated: CASSRDTDNEQFF.

In its sample, this clone was seen a few times. The chain links TRBV5-1 to TRBJ2-1, with 8 bases aligning to TRBD2. Germline CDR1 SGHRS, CDR2 YFSETQ. J gave up 9 bases and V 0 bases, and 11 bases lay outside the gene matches. This CDR3 region has 16 residues. As DNA, the CDR3 is TGCGCCAGCAGCTTGGCCGGGGCTAGCGGGTTGCTTGAGCAGTTCTTC. Translated, it gives CASSLAGASGLLEQFF.

This clone was found a few times. The genes are TRBV6-1 and TRBJ2-1, with a tentative D call TRBD2 (6 bases). V lost 4 bases, J lost 0 bases, and 13 bases lay in between. This CDR3 contains 16 residues. The germline V gene has CDR1 MNHNS and CDR2 SASEGT. The CDR3 loop reads CASSVLGTFSYNEQFF. The DNA of the CDR3 is TGTGCCAGCAGTGTACTCGGGACTTTCTCCTACAATGAGCAGTTCTTC.

The chain combines TRBV7-9 with TRBJ2-7; 9 positions match TRBD1. This CDR3 is built from 15 residues. The germline V gene has CDR1 SEHNR and CDR2 FQNEAQ (reference sequence). Trimming removed 5 bases from V and 3 bases from J; junction bases left unmatched: 8. The CDR3 sequence: CASSEGQGTLYEQYF. The CDR3 DNA follows: TGTGCCAGCAGCGAGGGACAGGGTACCCTCTACGAGCAGTACTTC.

The chain links TRBV19 to TRBJ1-5, with 8 bases identical to TRBD1. The CDR3 totals 15 residues. The V gene end was trimmed by 5 bases and the J gene end by 3 bases; junction bases not matched to a gene: 6. The germline gives CDR1 LNHDA, CDR2 SQIVND (reference sequence). The CDR3 loop reads CASSVGQGINQPQHF. The CDR3 DNA follows: TGTGCCAGTAGTGTCGGACAGGGAATCAATCAGCCCCAGCATTTT. The variable domain in full, with the rest retrieved from reference TRBV19 and TRBJ1-5, is DGGITQSPKYLFRKEGQNVTLSCEQNLNHDAMYWYRQDPGQGLRLIYYSQIVNDFQKGDIAEGYSVSREKKESFPLTVTSAQKNPTAFYLCASSVGQGINQPQHFGDGTRLSIL.

The genes are TRBV18 and TRBJ2-1; 9 nucleotides agree with TRBD1. This CDR3 region has 15 residues. V was pared by 4 bases and J by 5 bases, with 6 bases of the junction left unmatched. Germline V gene data show CDR1 as KGHSH and CDR2 as LQKENI. CDR3 DNA: TGTGCCAGCTCACTCGGGGGACAGGGAAACAATGAGCAGTTCTTC. Amino acid sequence: CASSLGGQGNNEQFF.

J is TRBJ2-3 and V is TRBV27; D perhaps matches TRBD1 (5 bases). Germline CDR1 MNHEY, CDR2 SMNVEV (reference sequence). V gave up 6 bases and J gave up 0 bases, with 13 bases separating them. The CDR3 is made up of 15 amino acids. CDR3 DNA: TGTGCCAGCAGCACGGACATATCTAGCACAGATACGCAGTATTTT. It specifies CASSTDISSTDTQYF.

The V call is TRBV4-1, the J call TRBJ1-1; 7 nucleotides align to TRBD1. The J segment lost 1 base and the V segment lost 0 bases, leaving 5 bases of the junction unmatched. Germline lookup yields CDR1 MGHRA and CDR2 YSYEKL. The CDR3 runs to 16 residues. CDR3 coding DNA: TGCGCCAGCAGCCAAGATCGGGGGACAGAGAACACTGAAGCTTTCTTT. Translation: CASSQDRGTENTEAFF.

The J gene is TRBJ1-3, the V gene TRBV28; D may be TRBD1 (6 bases). The CDR3 loop spans 17 amino acids. V lost 3 bases to trimming and J lost 6 bases, with 21 bases between them. Germline V gene lookup returns CDR1 MDHEN and CDR2 SYDVKM. The CDR3 loop reads CASSLGAGVIGENTIYF. In nucleotides, the CDR3 is TGTGCCAGCAGTTTGGGAGCAGGGGTGATCGGGGAAAACACCATATATTTT.